The rows below give T cell receptor beta chains drawn from one sample of a study of T cell responses to AZD1222 COVID-19 vaccine. The data were produced by immunoSEQ multiplex PCR, yet TCRdb's version contains in-frame clones alone and is incomplete. The sample lists tens of thousands of clones, around 90% seen once, with 5% to 5.5% in the top ten. This specimen was peripheral blood, taken on day 0 of AZD1222 vaccination. The receptors here all came from an adult in good health. The conserved cysteine and the conserved F or W are not part of the CDR3 here.

CDR3,V,J
ASSWGGFTGELF,TRBV27,TRBJ2-2
ASSLNGRAAGELF,TRBV7-3,TRBJ2-2
ASSWREASYEQY,TRBV2,TRBJ2-7
ASSSDRGSYNEQF,TRBV7-8,TRBJ2-1
ASSQDEWQGRETQY,TRBV4-2,TRBJ2-5
ASRATGRKYEQY,TRBV28,TRBJ2-7
ASTSSGSVTYEQY,TRBV28,TRBJ2-7
ASSQEDITDTQY,TRBV3-1/TRBV3-2,TRBJ2-3
ASSPGAGTNNEQY,TRBV18,TRBJ2-7
ASSLFDGSGNEQF,TRBV11-2,TRBJ2-1
ASSRRTGGQGQETQY,TRBV11-3,TRBJ2-5
SPRGGREQY,TRBV20-1,TRBJ2-7
ASSQDTGTGFYEQY,TRBV14,TRBJ2-7
ASSLAGSGSYNEQF,TRBV7-2,TRBJ2-1